This entry lists 5 T cell receptor beta chains sequenced from one sample in a study of cytomegalovirus exposure and HLA in healthy donors. Primers: 60 Vbeta forward and 13 Jbeta reverse. Assay: immunoSEQ multiplex PCR; the TCRdb copy retains only in-frame clones and omits some. The data contain about 180,000 clones, 84% of them singletons. The material sequenced was PBMCs. The receptors shown here come from a boy aged 2 to 10 in good health and CMV-seronegative.

The chain joins TRBV6-1 to TRBJ1-1, with TRBD1 matching 7 bases. J lost 7 bases, V lost 4 bases, and 3 bases had no gene match. From germline, CDR1 is MNHNS and CDR2 SASEGT. CDR3 length: 12 amino acids. DNA of the CDR3: TGTGCCAGCAGTGTACCAGGGGGTGAAGCTTTCTTT. Amino acid sequence: CASSVPGGEAFF.

This clone showed up just once. The rearrangement links TRBV29-1 to TRBJ1-4, with a weak D call TRBD1 (5 bases). V shed 1 base and J shed 5 bases, with 11 bases lying between them. The germline CDR1 and CDR2 sequences are SQVTM and ANQGSEA. The CDR3 loop spans 14 amino acids. CDR3: CSVEAGLRNEKLFF. For the CDR3, the DNA is TGCAGCGTTGAAGCAGGGCTTCGGAATGAAAAACTGTTTTTT.

The gene calls are TRBV6-1 and TRBJ1-4, with D perhaps matching TRBD1 (5 bases). V was cut by 4 bases and J by 5 bases, with 14 bases left in between. This CDR3 region has 15 residues. From germline, CDR1 is MNHNS and CDR2 SASEGT. In DNA form, the CDR3 reads TGTGCCAGCAGTGTTTTGGGGCCTTCCAATGAAAAACTGTTTTTT. Translated: CASSVLGPSNEKLFF.

The V call is TRBV5-1, the J call TRBJ2-7; 8 nucleotides line up with TRBD2. CDR3 size: 15 residues. Trimming at V came to 1 base and at J to 0 bases, leaving 3 bases not matched to a gene. CDR1 SGHRS and CDR2 YFSETQ come from the germline V gene. The CDR3 DNA reads TGCGCCAGCAGCTTGAGTAGCGGGATCTCCTACGAGCAGTACTTC. Protein sequence: CASSLSSGISYEQYF. The variable domain in full, with the rest retrieved from reference TRBV5-1 and TRBJ2-7, is KAGVTQTPRYLIKTRGQQVTLSCSPISGHRSVSWYQQTPGQGLQFLFEYFSETQRNKGNFPGRFSGRQFSNSRSEMNVSTLELGDSALYLCASSLSSGISYEQYFGPGTRLTVT.

The CDR3 sequence: CARLRGLHTDTQYF. CDR3 bases: TGTGCCAGACTAAGGGGTCTCCACACAGATACGCAGTATTTT. J is TRBJ2-3 and V is TRBV21-1; the D call in the table, TRBD1, was not verified against the DNA. TRBV21-1 is a pseudogene. The CDR3 spans 14 residues.